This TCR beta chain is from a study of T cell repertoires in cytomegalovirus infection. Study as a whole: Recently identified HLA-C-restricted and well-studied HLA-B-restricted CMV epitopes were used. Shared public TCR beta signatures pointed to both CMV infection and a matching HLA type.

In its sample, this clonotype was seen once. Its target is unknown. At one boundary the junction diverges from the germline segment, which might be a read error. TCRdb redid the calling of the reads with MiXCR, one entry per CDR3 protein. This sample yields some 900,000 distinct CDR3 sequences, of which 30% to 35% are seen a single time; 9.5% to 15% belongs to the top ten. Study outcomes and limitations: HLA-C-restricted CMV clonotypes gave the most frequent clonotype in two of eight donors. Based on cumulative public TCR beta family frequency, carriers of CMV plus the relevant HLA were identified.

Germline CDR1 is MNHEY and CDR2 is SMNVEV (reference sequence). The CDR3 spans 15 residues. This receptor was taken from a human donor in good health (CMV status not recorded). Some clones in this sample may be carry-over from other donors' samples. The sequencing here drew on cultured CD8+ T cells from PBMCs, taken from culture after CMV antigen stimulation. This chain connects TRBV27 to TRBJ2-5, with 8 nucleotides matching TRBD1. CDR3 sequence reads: CVSSARKRQGETQYF. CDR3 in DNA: TGTGTCAGCAGTGCCCGAAAACGACAGGGGGAGACCCAGTACTTC.